The T cell receptor beta chain under discussion was sequenced for a study of post-analysis software for immune sequencing data. Study conclusions and caveats: Same-batch preparations were strongly co-clustered by F measure. TRBV segments more frequent in patients than in controls numbered roughly 5 and included TRBV5-6, TRBV5-1 and TRBV20-1.

Trimming removed 0 bases from V and 1 base from J, with 15 bases in between. The germline CDR1 and CDR2 sequences are MNHEY and SVGEGT. The CDR3 spans 17 residues. Note on this clonotype: The antigen is not known.

Carried by the TCR beta cDNA libraries were unique molecular identifiers. Out of 1 to 10 million T cells, 480,000 or so cDNA molecules were generated. From the PCR reads, TCRdb called clonotypes with MiXCR, one entry per CDR3 protein. The table shows approximately 630,000 distinct CDR3 sequences, with approximately 59% occurring only once. The sequenced sample was blood. The V gene is TRBV6-2 or TRBV6-3, the J gene TRBJ1-2, with D maybe TRBD1 (5 bases). This clonotype originated in a girl aged 2 to 9 with multiple sclerosis. The CDR3 coding sequence is TGTGCCAGCAGTTACTCAGGAGGGACCGGGAGTAACTATGGCTACACCTTC. Translated, it gives CASSYSGGTGSNYGYTF.